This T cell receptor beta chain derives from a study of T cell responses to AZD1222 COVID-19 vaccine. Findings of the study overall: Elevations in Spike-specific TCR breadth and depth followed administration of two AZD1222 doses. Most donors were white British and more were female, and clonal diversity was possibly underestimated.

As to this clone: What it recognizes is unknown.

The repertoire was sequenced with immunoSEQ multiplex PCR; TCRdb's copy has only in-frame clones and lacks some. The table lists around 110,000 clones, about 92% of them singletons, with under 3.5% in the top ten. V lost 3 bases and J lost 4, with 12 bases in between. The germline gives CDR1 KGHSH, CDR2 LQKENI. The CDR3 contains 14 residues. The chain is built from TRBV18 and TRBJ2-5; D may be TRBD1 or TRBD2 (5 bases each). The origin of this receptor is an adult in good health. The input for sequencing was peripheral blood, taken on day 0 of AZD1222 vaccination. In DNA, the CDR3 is TGTGCCAGCTCACCGGCTGGGGGAAGAGAGACCCAGTACTTC. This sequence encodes CASSPAGGRETQYF.